This TCR beta chain was found in a study of cytomegalovirus exposure and HLA in healthy donors. Study-wide results and caveats: The study labeled 150 to 200 TCR beta chains cytomegalovirus-associated. In an earlier analysis, productive rearrangement rates for most beta V segments clustered near 90% or 30%. Serostatus for CMV was the only available immune exposure information. TRBV6-2, TRBV6-3 and some other V segments were excluded as indistinguishable.

Comments on this clone: Its antigen is not identified.

V lost 6 bases and J lost 2, with 15 bases in between. The CDR3 spans 15 residues. Germline CDR1 reads MNHNY; CDR2 reads SVGAGI (reference sequence). PCR employed 60 Vbeta and 13 Jbeta primers. The protocol was immunoSEQ multiplex PCR, while the TCRdb copy is restricted to in-frame clones and leaves out a portion. Among more than 100,000 clones listed, around 60% were seen once. Material for sequencing was PBMCs. This TCR was sampled from a woman aged 45-59 years in good health and CMV-seronegative. The rearrangement links TRBV6-6 to TRBJ2-3; D perhaps matches TRBD2 (6 bases). The CDR3, as DNA: TGTGCCAGCAGCCTACTGCGGGGCTTCACAGATACGCAGTATTTT. As protein: CASSLLRGFTDTQYF.